This T cell receptor beta chain was captured by sequencing in a study of blood T cell repertoires in COVID-19. This clone was seen only once. Produced via immunoSEQ multiplex PCR; TCRdb's table is partial and in-frame only. The repertoire holds about 110,000 clones, with around 90% as singletons. This CDR3 comprises 16 residues. V lost 4 bases and J 2 bases, leaving 17 bases between the germline ends. Germline V gene data show CDR1 as SGHAT and CDR2 as FQNNGV. The V and J genes are TRBV11-2 and TRBJ1-2; D might be TRBD1 (5 bases). Sequenced: peripheral blood. This TCR was sampled from a woman aged 45-59 years with active or convalescent COVID-19. For the CDR3, the DNA is TGTGCCAGCAGCTCATCTCGGCAGGGCAGGAACTATGGCTACACCTTC. This translates into CASSSSRQGRNYGYTF.